This TCR beta chain was captured in a study of human T cells and chemical hapten exposure. Study background: The patch tests put 0.01% DPC on the skin of the upper back and were read 6 days later. Alopecia areata, totalis or universalis affected patients who were mostly female.

The time point is: patch test 2, 6 weeks after DPC sensitization. Noted treatment: therapeutic diphenylcyclopropenone sensitization with weekly scalp DPC. Germline V gene lookup returns CDR1 SGHKS and CDR2 YYEKEE (reference sequence). This CDR3 contains 12 residues. V lost 2 bases, J lost 4 bases, and 5 bases lay in between. Study outcomes and limitations: After DPC sensitization, TCRs above 1 in 1000 frequency showed no change.

This clonotype has ten or more counts. Its antigen is unknown. Using its own MiXCR run on the RACE reads, TCRdb lists one record per CDR3 protein. The profile shows approximately 120,000 distinct CDR3 sequences, roughly a tenth of them singletons. V usage is TRBV5-5 and J usage is TRBJ2-3; unclear D gene. Sample: whole blood, taken in connection with sensitization to the hapten diphenylcyclopropenone (DPC). This receptor was obtained from a woman aged 40 to 49 with alopecia areata. Some clones in this sample may be carry-over from other donors' samples. CDR3 protein: CASSFGADTQYF. DNA for the CDR3: TGTGCCAGCAGCTTCGGTGCAGATACGCAGTATTTT.